This section outlines one TCR beta chain sequence together with its context. Its antigen is still unknown. Primers included in the PCR were 60 Vbeta and 13 Jbeta primers. Profiling relied on immunoSEQ multiplex PCR, and the TCRdb table lists in-frame clones only, not all of them. The sample holds some 150,000 clones. These data come from a study of cytomegalovirus exposure and HLA in healthy donors. V lost 0 bases, J lost 0 bases, and 13 bases stayed unmatched. Germline CDR1 ENHRY, CDR2 SYGVKD. CDR3 length: 19 amino acids. Study-wide findings and caveats: Exclusion as indistinguishable affected some V segments, including TRBV6-2 and TRBV6-3.

The receptor comes from a woman younger than 35 in good health and CMV-seropositive. Sequenced input: PBMCs. The V call is TRBV10-3, the J call TRBJ2-7; TRBD1 matches 8 bases. The chain's CDR3 is CAISESGQGARVGSYEQYF. CDR3 DNA: TGTGCCATCAGTGAGTCTGGCCAGGGGGCGCGGGTAGGCTCCTACGAGCAGTACTTC.